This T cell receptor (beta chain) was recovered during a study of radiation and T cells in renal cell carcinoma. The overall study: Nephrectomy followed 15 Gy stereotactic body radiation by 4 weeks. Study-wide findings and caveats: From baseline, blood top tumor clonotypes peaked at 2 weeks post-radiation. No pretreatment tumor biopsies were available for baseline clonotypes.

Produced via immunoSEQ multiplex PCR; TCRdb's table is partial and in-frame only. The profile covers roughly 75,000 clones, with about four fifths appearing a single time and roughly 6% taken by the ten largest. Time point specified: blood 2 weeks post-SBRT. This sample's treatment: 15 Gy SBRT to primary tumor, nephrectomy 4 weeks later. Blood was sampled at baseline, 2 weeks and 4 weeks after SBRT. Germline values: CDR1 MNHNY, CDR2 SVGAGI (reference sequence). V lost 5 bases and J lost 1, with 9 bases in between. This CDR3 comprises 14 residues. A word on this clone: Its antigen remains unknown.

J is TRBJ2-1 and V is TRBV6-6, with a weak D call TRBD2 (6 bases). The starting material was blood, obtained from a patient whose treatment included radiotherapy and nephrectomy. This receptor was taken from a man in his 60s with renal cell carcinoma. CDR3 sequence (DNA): TGTGCCAGCAGTGGCGGGGAGTCCTACAATGAGCAGTTCTTC. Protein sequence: CASSGGESYNEQFF.